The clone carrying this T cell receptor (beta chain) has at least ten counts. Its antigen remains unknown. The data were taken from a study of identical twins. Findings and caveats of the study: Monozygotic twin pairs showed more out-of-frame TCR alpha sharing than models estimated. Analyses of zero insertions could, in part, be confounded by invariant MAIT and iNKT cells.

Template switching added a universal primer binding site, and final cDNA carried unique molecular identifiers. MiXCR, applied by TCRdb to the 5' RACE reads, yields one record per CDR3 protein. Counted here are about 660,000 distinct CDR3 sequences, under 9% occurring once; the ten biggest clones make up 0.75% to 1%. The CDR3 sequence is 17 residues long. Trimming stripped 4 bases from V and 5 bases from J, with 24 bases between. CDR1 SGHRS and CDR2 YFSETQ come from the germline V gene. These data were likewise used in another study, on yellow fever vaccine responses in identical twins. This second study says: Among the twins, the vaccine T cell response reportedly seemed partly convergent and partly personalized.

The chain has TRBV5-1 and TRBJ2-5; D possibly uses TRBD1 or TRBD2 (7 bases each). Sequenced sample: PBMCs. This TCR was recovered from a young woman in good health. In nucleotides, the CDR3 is TGCGCCAGCAGCAAACAAGCGGGACAGCCTGGCCAGGAGACCCAGTACTTC. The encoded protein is CASSKQAGQPGQETQYF.